Presented here are 5 T cell receptor beta chains from one specimen sequenced in a study of blood T cell repertoires in COVID-19 (dated by TCRdb to about 2020). Library creation used the immunoSEQ multiplex PCR assay. TCRdb holds this immuneACCESS table with in-frame rearrangements only. Some clones are missing; in checked studies, unresolved V genes explain under half, and the rest has no known cause. Across this sample there are roughly 130,000 clones, with roughly 90% seen only once. The ten largest make up around 3.6% of the sample. Source material: peripheral blood. These receptors were collected from a man aged 50 to 59 with active COVID-19.

J is TRBJ2-2 and V is TRBV24-1, with 9 bases identical to TRBD2. V was clipped by 7 bases and J by 1 base; unmatched bases: 0. The CDR3 covers 14 residues. The V gene's germline CDR1 is KGHDR and CDR2 SFDVKD. DNA for the CDR3: TGTGCCACCAGAGCGGGAGGGAACACCGGGGAGCTGTTTTTT. Protein: CATRAGGNTGELFF.

The chain is built from TRBV10-1 and TRBJ2-1; TRBD2 aligns across 8 bases. Germline V gives CDR1 WNHNN, CDR2 SYGVQD (reference sequence). The CDR3 runs 16 residues. The ends lost 0 bases at V and 6 bases at J; junction bases unmatched: 7. The CDR3 nucleotides are TGCGCCAGCAGTGAGTCCGGGACTAGTAAGGTCAATGAGCAGTTCTTC. Residues: CASSESGTSKVNEQFF.

V gene TRBV3-1 (or the pseudogene TRBV3-2) combines with J gene TRBJ1-1; D possibly corresponds to TRBD1 (6 bases). V lost 4 bases and J 6 bases, leaving 6 bases between the germline ends. The CDR3 length is 11 residues. Per germline, CDR1 LGHDT and CDR2 YNNKEL (reference sequence). DNA of the CDR3: TGTGCCAGCAGCCGACAGGCTGAAGCTTTCTTT. As protein: CASSRQAEAFF.

The chain carries TRBV18 and TRBJ2-7; possibly TRBD1 for D (5 bases). This CDR3 region has 13 residues. The V gene's germline CDR1 is KGHSH and CDR2 LQKENI. Deletions cut 2 bases from V and 4 bases from J, with 9 bases between. CDR3: CASSPGASYEQYV. In nucleotides, the CDR3 is TGTGCCAGCTCACCAGGGGCCAGTTACGAGCAGTACGTC.

The V gene is TRBV24-1, the J gene TRBJ2-2; TRBD1 aligns across 12 bases. In germline, CDR1 is KGHDR, CDR2 SFDVKD. CDR3 size: 15 residues. The trim removed 9 bases at V and 0 bases at J, leaving 1 base unmatched. The CDR3: CATGTGGANTGELFF. DNA of the CDR3: TGTGCCACCGGGACAGGGGGCGCGAACACCGGGGAGCTGTTTTTT.